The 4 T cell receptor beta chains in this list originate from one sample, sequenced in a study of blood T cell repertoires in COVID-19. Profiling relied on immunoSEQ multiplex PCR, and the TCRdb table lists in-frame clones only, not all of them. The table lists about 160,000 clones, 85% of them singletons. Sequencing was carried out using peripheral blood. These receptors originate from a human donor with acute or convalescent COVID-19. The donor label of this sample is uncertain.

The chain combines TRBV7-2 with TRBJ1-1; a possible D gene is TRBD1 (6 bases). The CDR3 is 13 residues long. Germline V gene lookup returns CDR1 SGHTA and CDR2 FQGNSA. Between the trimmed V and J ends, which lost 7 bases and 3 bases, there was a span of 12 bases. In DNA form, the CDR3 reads TGTGCCAGCACCCCAGGGGTTTACACTGAAGCTTTCTTT. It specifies CASTPGVYTEAFF. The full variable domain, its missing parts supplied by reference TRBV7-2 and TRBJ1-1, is GAGVSQSPSNKVTEKGKDVELRCDPISGHTALYWYRQSLGQGLEFLIYFQGNSAPDKSGLPSDRFSAERTGGSVSTLTIQRTQQEDSAVYLCASTPGVYTEAFFGQGTRLTVV.

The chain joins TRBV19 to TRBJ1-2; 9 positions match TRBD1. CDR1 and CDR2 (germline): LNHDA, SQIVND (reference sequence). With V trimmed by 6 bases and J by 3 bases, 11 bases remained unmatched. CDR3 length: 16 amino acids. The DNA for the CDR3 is TGTGCCAGTAGGAAAGTACAGGGGGCGAGTGACTATGGCTACACCTTC. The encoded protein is CASRKVQGASDYGYTF.

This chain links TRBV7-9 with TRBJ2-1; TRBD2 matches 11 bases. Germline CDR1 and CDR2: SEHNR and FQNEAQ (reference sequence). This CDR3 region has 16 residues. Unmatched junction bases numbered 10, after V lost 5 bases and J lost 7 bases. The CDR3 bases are TGTGCCAGCAGCCCTCGGGGTAGCGGGGGGGCTAATGAGCAGTTCTTC. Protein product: CASSPRGSGGANEQFF.

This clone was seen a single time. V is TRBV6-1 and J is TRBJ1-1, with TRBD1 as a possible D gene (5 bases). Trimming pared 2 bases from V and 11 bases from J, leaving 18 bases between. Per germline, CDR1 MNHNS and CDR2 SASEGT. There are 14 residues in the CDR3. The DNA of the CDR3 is TGTGCCAGCAGTGAATCGGGCAGGGCTCTTCTGGCTTTCTTT. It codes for CASSESGRALLAFF.